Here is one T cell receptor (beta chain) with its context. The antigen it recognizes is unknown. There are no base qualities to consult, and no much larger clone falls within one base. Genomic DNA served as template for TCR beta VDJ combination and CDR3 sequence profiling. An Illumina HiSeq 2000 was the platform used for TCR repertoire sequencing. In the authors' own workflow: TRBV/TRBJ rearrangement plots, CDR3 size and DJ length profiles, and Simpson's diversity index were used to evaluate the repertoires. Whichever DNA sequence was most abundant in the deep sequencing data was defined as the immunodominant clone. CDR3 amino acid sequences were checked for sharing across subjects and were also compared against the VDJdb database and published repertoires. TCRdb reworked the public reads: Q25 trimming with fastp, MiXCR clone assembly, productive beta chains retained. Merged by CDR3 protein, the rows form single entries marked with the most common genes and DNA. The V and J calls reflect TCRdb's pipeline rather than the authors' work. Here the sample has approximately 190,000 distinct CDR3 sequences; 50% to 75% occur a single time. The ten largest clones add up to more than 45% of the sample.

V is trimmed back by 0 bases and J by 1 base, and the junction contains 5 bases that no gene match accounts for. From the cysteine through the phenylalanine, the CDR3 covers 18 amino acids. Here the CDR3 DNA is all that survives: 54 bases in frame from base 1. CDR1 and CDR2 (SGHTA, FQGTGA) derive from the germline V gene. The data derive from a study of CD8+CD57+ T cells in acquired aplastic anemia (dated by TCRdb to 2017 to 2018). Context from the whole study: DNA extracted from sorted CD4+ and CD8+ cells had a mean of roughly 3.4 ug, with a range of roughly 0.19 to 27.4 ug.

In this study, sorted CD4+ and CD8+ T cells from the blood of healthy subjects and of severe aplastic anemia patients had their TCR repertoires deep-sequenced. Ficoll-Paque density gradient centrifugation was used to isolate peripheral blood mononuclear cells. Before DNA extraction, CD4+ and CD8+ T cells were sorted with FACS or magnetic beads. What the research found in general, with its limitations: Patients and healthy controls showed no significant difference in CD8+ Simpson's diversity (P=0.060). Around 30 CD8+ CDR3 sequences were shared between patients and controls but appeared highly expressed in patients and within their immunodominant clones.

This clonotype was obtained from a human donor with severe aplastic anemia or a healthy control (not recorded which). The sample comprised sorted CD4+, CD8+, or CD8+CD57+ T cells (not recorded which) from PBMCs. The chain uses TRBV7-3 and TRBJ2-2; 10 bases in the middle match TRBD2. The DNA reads TGTGCCAGCAGCTTAACGCTAATAGCGGGAGGGAACACCGGGGAGCTGTTTTTT. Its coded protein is CASSLTLIAGGNTGELFF.